The rows below give T cell receptor beta chains drawn from one sample of a study of shared clonotypes between healthy human individuals. Sequenced by immunoSEQ multiplex PCR; TCRdb stores in-frame clones only, minus some. The table records fewer than 650,000 clones, roughly four fifths of them present only once. Sequenced material: PBMCs. All receptors come from a woman aged 40 to 50 in good health. Some clones in this sample may be carry-over from other donors' samples. Both conserved end residues are part of each CDR3. The D gene is left open where the match is weak. The size entry is marked missing in some rows and otherwise reads once, few, many or a size class.

J gene	D gene	clone size	V gene	CDR3 protein	CDR3 DNA
TRBJ1-2	.	.	TRBV7-8	CASSSGRYGYTF	TGTGCCAGCAGCTCTGGACGCTATGGCTACACCTTC
TRBJ2-1	TRBD2	.	TRBV28	CASSPLAGAYNEQFF	TGTGCCAGCAGTCCGCTAGCGGGAGCGTACAATGAGCAGTTCTTC
TRBJ2-3	.	once	TRBV6-1	CASRGTFNTDTQYF	TGTGCCAGCAGGGGGACTTTTAACACAGATACGCAGTATTTT
TRBJ2-3	TRBD2	.	TRBV6-1	CASSDESSGGVDTQYF	TGTGCCAGCAGTGATGAGTCTAGCGGGGGGGTAGATACGCAGTATTTT
TRBJ1-4	.	few	TRBV7-2	CASSKRGRGPNEKLFF	TGTGCCAGCAGCAAAAGAGGTAGAGGACCTAATGAAAAACTGTTTTTT
TRBJ2-4	.	many	TRBV5-1	CASSWRQNIQYF	TGCGCCAGCAGCTGGCGACAAAACATTCAGTACTTC
TRBJ1-2	TRBD1	.	TRBV27	CASSLSRDRGYTF	TGTGCCAGCAGTTTATCTCGGGACAGAGGCTACACCTTC
TRBJ2-2	TRBD2	.	TRBV5-6	CASSFEGGTGELFF	TGTGCCAGCAGCTTTGAGGGAGGGACCGGGGAGCTGTTTTTT
TRBJ2-5	.	once	TRBV29-1	CSVVALETQYF	TGCAGCGTTGTTGCCCTAGAGACCCAGTACTTC
TRBJ2-1	.	.	TRBV21-1	CASSKEVTGVWEQFF	TGTGCCAGCAGCAAAGAAGTGACAGGGGTTTGGGAGCAGTTCTTC
TRBJ1-2	.	.	TRBV7-9	CASSAVGQQLRLGYTF	TGTGCCAGCAGCGCAGTCGGGCAGCAACTCCGTCTCGGCTACACCTTC
TRBJ2-7	TRBD2	.	TRBV6-1	CASSEATSGLKDEQYF	TGTGCCAGCAGTGAAGCAACTAGCGGGCTAAAGGACGAGCAGTACTTC
TRBJ1-1	.	few	TRBV10-3	CAISAGREPEAFF	TGTGCCATCAGTGCGGGCAGGGAGCCGGAAGCTTTCTTT
TRBJ2-1	TRBD1	.	TRBV5-1	CASSLRDRAYNEQFF	TGCGCCAGCAGCTTGAGGGACAGAGCCTACAATGAGCAGTTCTTC
TRBJ1-2	.	few	TRBV27	CASSLSIGERSGGYTF	TGTGCCAGCAGTTTATCGATAGGGGAAAGGAGCGGGGGCTACACCTTC
TRBJ2-7	TRBD2	.	TRBV10-2	CASRTSGSYEQYF	TGCGCCAGCAGGACTAGCGGGAGCTACGAGCAGTACTTC
TRBJ2-7	TRBD2	.	TRBV5-4	CASSTWAGGLVLYEQYF	TGTGCCAGCAGTACCTGGGCGGGAGGCCTTGTATTGTACGAGCAGTACTTC
TRBJ2-5	.	.	TRBV30	CAWSVVQETQYF	TGTGCCTGGAGTGTAGTCCAAGAGACCCAGTACTTC
TRBJ2-7	TRBD2	.	TRBV19	CASRTVAGAGEQYF	TGTGCCAGTAGGACCGTAGCGGGAGCTGGTGAGCAGTACTTC
TRBJ1-4	.	.	TRBV6-5	CASSLGGKLFF	TGTGCCAGCAGTTTAGGGGGAAAACTGTTTTTT
TRBJ2-7	.	.	TRBV28	CASSGYEQYF	TGTGCCAGCAGTGGATACGAGCAGTACTTC
TRBJ2-7	.	.	TRBV4-1	CASSPPMGRVEQYF	TGCGCCAGCAGCCCTCCTATGGGCAGAGTCGAGCAGTACTTC
TRBJ2-3	TRBD2	many	TRBV7-2	CASSLVGGTSKEYF	TGTGCCAGCAGCTTGGTGGGTGGGACTAGCAAGGAGTATTTT
TRBJ1-4	TRBD1	.	TRBV28	CATWKRQGRRFEKLFF	TGTGCCACTTGGAAAAGACAGGGGAGGCGCTTTGAAAAACTGTTTTTT
TRBJ1-5	TRBD1	.	TRBV25-1	CASSEPGQGDSNQPQHF	TGTGCCAGCAGTGAACCCGGACAGGGGGATAGCAATCAGCCCCAGCATTTT
TRBJ1-1	.	.	TRBV2	CASSPDMNTEAFF	TGTGCCAGCAGCCCAGATATGAACACTGAAGCTTTCTTT
TRBJ2-5	.	.	TRBV9	CASSVGFQETQYF	TGTGCCAGCAGCGTAGGTTTTCAAGAGACCCAGTACTTC
TRBJ1-5	.	.	TRBV30	CAWSGGTINQPQHF	TGTGCCTGGAGTGGGGGTACTATCAATCAGCCCCAGCATTTT